This T cell receptor (beta chain) was identified during a study of radiation and T cells in renal cell carcinoma. The overall study: Nephrectomy followed 15 Gy stereotactic body radiation by 4 weeks.

The time point denotes: blood 2 weeks post-SBRT. Noted treatment: 15 Gy SBRT to primary tumor, nephrectomy 4 weeks later. Serial blood draws occurred at baseline and 2 and 4 weeks post-SBRT. The tumor was a clear cell renal cell carcinoma. Here immunoSEQ multiplex PCR was the method, and the copy in TCRdb shows in-frame clones only, minus some. The sample records some 150,000 clones, approximately 88% being singletons. Study findings and constraints: No pretreatment tumor biopsies were available for baseline clonotypes.

Remarks on this clone: What it binds is unknown.

Germline V gene sequence: CDR1 WNHNN, CDR2 SYGVQD (reference sequence). Deletions cut 2 bases from V and 2 bases from J, with 13 bases between. The CDR3 has 16 residues. The rearrangement links TRBV10-1 to TRBJ1-5; D is perhaps TRBD1 (5 bases). The sample consisted of blood, taken from a patient whose treatment included radiotherapy and nephrectomy. The sequence came from a woman aged 45-59 years with renal cell carcinoma. The chain's CDR3 is CASSESWGVRNQPQHF. As DNA, the CDR3 is TGCGCCAGCAGTGAGAGTTGGGGGGTACGCAATCAGCCCCAGCATTTT.